Below, 5 T cell receptor beta chains from the same sample are listed, as sequenced in a study of cytomegalovirus exposure and HLA in healthy donors. The PCR contained 60 Vbeta and 13 Jbeta primers. Some clones are missing from TCRdb's copy, which holds only in-frame ones; the method was immunoSEQ multiplex PCR. This repertoire includes approximately 50,000 clones. Sequenced input: PBMCs. Source of these receptors: a woman aged 35 to 49 in good health and CMV-seronegative.

The chain recombines TRBV5-4 with TRBJ2-2; TRBD2 matches 8 bases. Germline V CDR1 and CDR2: SGHNT, YYREEE (reference sequence). The J segment lost 0 bases and the V segment lost 0 bases, leaving 4 bases of the junction unmatched. This CDR3 has 17 residues. CDR3 loop: CASSLVAGRTNTGELFF. DNA of the CDR3: TGTGCCAGCAGCTTGGTAGCGGGACGAACGAACACCGGGGAGCTGTTTTTT.

J is TRBJ2-3 and V is TRBV10-3, with TRBD2 identical over 8 bases. The V gene's germline CDR1 is ENHRY and CDR2 SYGVKD. V shed 4 bases, J shed 1 base, and the junction held 7 bases outside the gene matches. The CDR3 length is 16 residues. The DNA of the CDR3 is TGTGCCATCAGTGGGACTAGCAGCAGCCGCACAGATACGCAGTATTTT. Protein sequence: CAISGTSSSRTDTQYF.

In the case of this clone: The sample carries other DNA sequences with the same CDR3. The chain has TRBV5-1 and TRBJ1-1, with D perhaps matching TRBD1 (6 bases). This CDR3 is built from 14 residues. From germline, CDR1 is SGHRS and CDR2 YFSETQ. Trimming removed 2 bases from V and 0 bases from J, with 8 bases in between. The CDR3 protein is CASSLGQMNTEAFF. The CDR3 DNA is TGCGCCAGCAGCTTAGGACAGATGAACACTGAAGCTTTCTTT.

The rearrangement joins TRBV11-1 to TRBJ1-5; D not certain. This CDR3 has 14 residues. Germline values: CDR1 SGHAT, CDR2 FQDESV (reference sequence). V lost 1 base, J lost 4 bases, and 8 bases lay in between. CDR3 DNA: TGTGCCAGCAGCTTAGGTGCGGCGAATCAGCCCCAGCATTTT. It codes for CASSLGAANQPQHF.

The chain combines TRBV10-3 with TRBJ2-7; possible D gene TRBD1, 5 bases. Germline V gene sequence: CDR1 ENHRY, CDR2 SYGVKD. The CDR3 is 14 amino acids. V gave up 3 bases and J gave up 3 bases, with 12 bases separating them. The CDR3 DNA reads as TGTGCCATCAGTGAACAGGTCGGCGGCTACGAGCAGTACTTC. It yields the protein CAISEQVGGYEQYF.